This TCR beta chain was identified during a study of cytomegalovirus exposure and HLA in healthy donors. PCR was performed using 60 Vbeta and 13 Jbeta primers. Method: immunoSEQ multiplex PCR; TCRdb's copy keeps in-frame clones and lacks some. The table shows some 110,000 clones, with roughly 74% occurring only once. Of note for this clone: Antigen: not known.

Overall study findings and caveats: Sequencing had likely introduced a cluster of highly shared sequence variants as an artifact. By HLA locus, TCR association rates varied in a later analysis, with DRB1 showing the most and HLA-C the fewest. Because they were indistinguishable, some V segments, including TRBV6-2 and TRBV6-3, were excluded. Among TCR beta chains, those listed as cytomegalovirus-associated numbered about 160.

Germline CDR1 reads SGHRS; CDR2 reads YFSETQ. This CDR3 has 15 residues. Trimming cost V 3 bases and J 2 bases; bases outside gene matches: 6. Sequenced input: PBMCs. The sequence was obtained from a woman aged 45 to 65 in good health and CMV-seropositive. The chain employs TRBV5-1 and TRBJ2-5; 8 positions match TRBD1. The CDR3 sequence: CASSWTGLGQETQYF. CDR3 DNA: TGCGCCAGCAGCTGGACAGGGCTCGGGCAAGAGACCCAGTACTTC.